Following are 17 T cell receptor beta chains from one sample sequenced in a study of OX40 agonist ivuxolimab in advanced cancers. The assay was immunoSEQ multiplex PCR, and TCRdb's table has in-frame clones only and misses some. The profile covers tens of thousands of clones, with about 86% appearing a single time and 1.5% to 2% taken by the ten largest. Material: CD4+ or CD8+ T cells sorted from blood, obtained in a trial of the OX40 agonist ivuxolimab. The receptors come from an adult with an advanced solid tumor such as melanoma, head and neck, liver or kidney cancer.

The chain couples TRBV28 to TRBJ2-3; 7 nucleotides agree with TRBD2. In germline, CDR1 is MDHEN, CDR2 SYDVKM. Losses at the gene ends were 3 bases for V and 4 bases for J; bases not matched to a gene: 7. This CDR3 region has 15 residues. The CDR3 DNA reads TGTGCCAGCAGTTTTGGCGGGAGTCGGGCAGATACGCAGTATTTT. It yields the protein CASSFGGSRADTQYF. Variable domain in full (rest from reference TRBV28 and TRBJ2-3): DVKVTQSSRYLVKRTGEKVFLECVQDMDHENMFWYRQDPGLGLRLIYFSYDVKMKEKGDIPEGYSVSREKKERFSLILESASTNQTSMYLCASSFGGSRADTQYFGPGTRLTVL.

The J gene is TRBJ2-7, the V gene TRBV10-2; D perhaps matches TRBD1 (5 bases). This CDR3 has 13 amino acids. Germline CDR1 and CDR2: WSHSY and SAAADI. V lost 7 bases and J lost 2, with 12 bases in between. The CDR3: CASTPTDPYEQYF. The DNA of the CDR3 is TGCGCCAGCACCCCGACAGACCCCTACGAGCAGTACTTC.

This clone occurred once. This sequence joins TRBV7-2 and TRBJ1-1; the D is unclear. CDR3 length equals 14 residues. V lost 1 base and J lost 5, with 11 bases in between. CDR1 is SGHTA and CDR2 is FQGNSA in the germline V gene. In DNA, the CDR3 is TGTGCCAGCAGCTTAGATTCCGGTTGGACTGAAGCTTTCTTT. Amino acid sequence: CASSLDSGWTEAFF.

The V and J genes are TRBV7-9 and TRBJ1-5; possibly TRBD1 for D (6 bases). The germline V gene encodes CDR1 SEHNR and CDR2 FQNEAQ (reference sequence). The CDR3 has 15 residues. V was pared by 4 bases and J by 0 bases, with 10 bases between. The CDR3 DNA follows: TGTGCCAGCAGCTACGGACAGTCTAGCAATCAGCCCCAGCATTTT. Translation: CASSYGQSSNQPQHF.

The J gene is TRBJ1-2, the V gene TRBV7-2; 7 nucleotides agree with TRBD1. V was pared by 5 bases and J by 4 bases, with 4 bases of the junction left unmatched. The CDR3 totals 13 residues. CDR1 and CDR2 from the germline V gene are SGHTA and FQGNSA. CDR3 amino acids: CASSPDRVYGYTF. CDR3 nucleotide sequence: TGTGCCAGCAGCCCCGACAGGGTCTATGGCTACACCTTC. The full variable domain, its missing parts supplied by reference TRBV7-2 and TRBJ1-2, is GAGVSQSPSNKVTEKGKDVELRCDPISGHTALYWYRQSLGQGLEFLIYFQGNSAPDKSGLPSDRFSAERTGGSVSTLTIQRTQQEDSAVYLCASSPDRVYGYTFGSGTRLTVV.

The rearrangement joins TRBV6-6 to TRBJ2-7; no firm D call. Trimming stripped 2 bases from V and 3 bases from J, with 5 bases between. There are 12 residues in the CDR3. Germline V lookup: CDR1 MNHNY, CDR2 SVGAGI (reference sequence). The CDR3 protein is CASSYPLYEQYF. The DNA for the CDR3 is TGTGCCAGCAGTTACCCTCTCTACGAGCAGTACTTC.

This chain links TRBV6-5 with TRBJ2-2; D tentatively reads TRBD1 or TRBD2 (5 bases each). The length of the CDR3 is 14 residues. Germline CDR1 reads MNHEY; CDR2 reads SVGAGI. V lost 2 bases to trimming and J lost 4 bases, with 8 bases between them. The CDR3 sequence is CASSYGGGTGELFF. The DNA of the CDR3 is TGTGCCAGCAGTTACGGTGGGGGCACCGGGGAGCTGTTTTTT.

V usage is TRBV11-3 and J usage is TRBJ2-1; possibly TRBD2 for D (6 bases). This CDR3 has 16 residues. V gave up 0 bases and J gave up 7 bases, with 16 bases separating them. Germline CDR1 is SGHNT and CDR2 is YENEEA. Here the CDR3 reads CASSLDTYPGGNEQFF. The CDR3, as DNA: TGTGCCAGCAGCTTAGATACGTACCCTGGGGGGAATGAGCAGTTCTTC.

The chain employs TRBV20-1 and TRBJ2-3; no firm D call. This CDR3 region has 11 residues. The germline gives CDR1 DFQATT, CDR2 SNEGSKA (reference sequence). V was pared by 3 bases and J by 4 bases, with 5 bases between. DNA of the CDR3: TGCAGTGCTAGTCTCGCAGATACGCAGTATTTT. Its protein product is CSASLADTQYF.

This clone was counted a single time. For the CDR3, the DNA is TGCGCCAGCAGCTTGGGGACAGGGCGGTCGGCGGAGACCCAGTACTTC. Amino acid sequence: CASSLGTGRSAETQYF. The chain couples TRBV5-1 to TRBJ2-5; 8 bases agree with TRBD1. CDR1 is SGHRS and CDR2 is YFSETQ in the germline V gene. The CDR3 has 16 amino acids. V dropped 0 bases and J dropped 5; count of bases not matched to a gene: 9.

The chain carries TRBV7-9 and TRBJ1-6; D ambiguous. This CDR3 is 12 amino acids long. The germline V and J ends were trimmed by 1 base and 10 bases, with 5 bases remaining between them. From germline, CDR1 is SEHNR and CDR2 FQNEAQ (reference sequence). The CDR3 nucleotides are TGTGCCAGCAGCTTAGAGGTCTCACCCCTCCACTTT. Its translation is CASSLEVSPLHF.

V usage is TRBV7-2 and J usage is TRBJ2-2; tentatively, D is TRBD2 (6 bases). This CDR3 comprises 14 residues. Germline V lookup: CDR1 SGHTA, CDR2 FQGNSA. V lost 5 bases and J lost 2, with 9 bases in between. In DNA form, the CDR3 reads TGTGCCAGCAGCCAGCGGGTTAACACCGGGGAGCTGTTTTTT. Translating gives CASSQRVNTGELFF. The entire variable domain, with the rest obtained from reference TRBV7-2 and TRBJ2-2, is as follows: GAGVSQSPSNKVTEKGKDVELRCDPISGHTALYWYRQSLGQGLEFLIYFQGNSAPDKSGLPSDRFSAERTGGSVSTLTIQRTQQEDSAVYLCASSQRVNTGELFFGEGSRLTVL.

The chain has TRBV28 and TRBJ1-2; 7 nucleotides match TRBD1. CDR1 is MDHEN and CDR2 is SYDVKM in the germline V gene. CDR3 length equals 17 residues. V lost 2 bases and J lost 4; bases outside the gene matches: 13. The DNA of the CDR3 is TGTGCCAGCAGTTTAAGTTTAGTGACAGGGTTAAGCTATGGCTACACCTTC. It yields the protein CASSLSLVTGLSYGYTF.

J is TRBJ2-5 and V is TRBV28; D gene ambiguous. V lost 4 bases and J 4 bases, leaving 13 bases between the germline ends. Germline V gives CDR1 MDHEN, CDR2 SYDVKM. The length of the CDR3 is 14 residues. The CDR3 bases are TGTGCCAGCAGTTACCGAGATAGAGGAGAGACCCAGTACTTC. Its translation: CASSYRDRGETQYF.

CDR3 coding DNA: TGCGCCAGCAGTGAGTCGAGCGGGACCAATTATGAAGCTTTCTTT. Protein product: CASSESSGTNYEAFF. The chain uses TRBV10-2 and TRBJ1-1, with D possibly TRBD1 on 5 matching bases. The CDR3 is made up of 15 amino acids. V was cut by 0 bases and J by 7 bases, with 15 bases left in between. The germline gives CDR1 WSHSY, CDR2 SAAADI.

V gene TRBV10-3 combines with J gene TRBJ2-7; TRBD1 aligns across 9 bases. V lost 3 bases to trimming and J lost 1 base; unmatched junction nucleotides: 10. CDR1 ENHRY and CDR2 SYGVKD come from the germline V gene. The CDR3 covers 17 residues. DNA for the CDR3: TGTGCCATCAGTGACACCGCCGGGACAGGGAGATCCTACGAGCAGTACTTC. Translating gives CAISDTAGTGRSYEQYF.

The V and J genes are TRBV5-4 and TRBJ1-3; no clear D gene. The CDR3 is 14 amino acids. V dropped 0 bases and J dropped 0 bases, with 4 bases sitting between them. Germline loops: CDR1 SGHNT, CDR2 YYREEE (reference sequence). CDR3 in DNA: TGTGCCAGCAGCTTGGCAAGCTCTGGAAACACCATATATTTT. It codes for CASSLASSGNTIYF.